Listed below are T cell receptor beta chains from one sample, sequenced in a study of blood T cells in healthy people across ages. TCRdb reanalysed the 5' RACE reads using MiXCR and keeps one entry per CDR3 protein. Here the sample spans around 1.5 million distinct CDR3 sequences, around 55% being singletons. Source material: blood. The source of these receptors is a young man in good health. Both conserved end residues are part of each CDR3. D genes are given only for firm matches. Where a row states a size, it is once, few, many or the class of an expanded clone; other rows omit it.

NA | TRBJ1-5 | TRBV7-8 | once | TGTGCCAGCAGCTTAGGGTTTGTTCAGCCCCAGCATTTT | CASSLGFVQPQHF
NA | TRBJ1-4 | TRBV11-2 | NA | TGTGCCAGCAGCAACCAGGGTTACCCCAATGAAAAACTGTTTTTT | CASSNQGYPNEKLFF
NA | TRBJ1-1 | TRBV2 | NA | TGTGCCAGCAGACCAACCCCTTCGACGGGAATCACTGAAGCTTTCTTT | CASRPTPSTGITEAFF
NA | TRBJ2-3 | TRBV2 | NA | TGTGCCAGCAGTAACAGGGTTCTGGGCACAGATACGCAGTATTTT | CASSNRVLGTDTQYF
TRBD1 | TRBJ2-3 | TRBV2 | NA | TGTGCCAGTAGTCCGATTACAGGGGGCTCGGATACGCAGTATTTT | CASSPITGGSDTQYF
TRBD1 | TRBJ1-6 | TRBV29-1 | NA | TGCAGCGTTGAATTATATGGGGACAGGGAGAGGTGGAATTCACCCCTCCACTTT | CSVELYGDRERWNSPLHF
NA | TRBJ1-2 | TRBV4-3 | NA | TGCGCCAACAGCCAAGACGAGGACTATGGCTACACCTTC | CANSQDEDYGYTF
TRBD1 | TRBJ2-7 | TRBV28 | NA | TGTGCCAGCAGTTACCGCCGCTACAGGGGGGATCACGAGCAGTACTTC | CASSYRRYRGDHEQYF
NA | TRBJ2-5 | TRBV18 | NA | TGTGCCAGCTCACCACGCTCGGACAGCCAAGAGACCCAGTACTTC | CASSPRSDSQETQYF
TRBD1 | TRBJ1-2 | TRBV29-1 | NA | TGCAGCGTTGAGGGGGACAGATCCTATGGCTACACCTTC | CSVEGDRSYGYTF
TRBD2 | TRBJ2-5 | TRBV7-2 | NA | TGTGCCAGCAGCTCAGGGACTAGCGGGAAGTACCAAGAGACCCAGTACTTC | CASSSGTSGKYQETQYF
TRBD2 | TRBJ2-5 | TRBV27 | NA | TGTGCCAGCAGCCCGGGAGGGGAGGCCCAGTACTTC | CASSPGGEAQYF
NA | TRBJ2-7 | TRBV29-1 | NA | TGCAGCGTTGCAGGACAGACTTACTACGAGCAGTACTTC | CSVAGQTYYEQYF
NA | TRBJ2-1 | TRBV7-9 | NA | TGTGCCAGCAGCTCCGATGGAGTAAGGGAGGAGCAGTTCTTC | CASSSDGVREEQFF
TRBD2 | TRBJ2-2 | TRBV27 | NA | TGTGCCAGCAGCTCCCGACTAGCGGGACTCGGGGAGCTGTTTTTT | CASSSRLAGLGELFF
NA | TRBJ2-3 | TRBV4-1 | NA | TGCGCCAGCAGCCACCCAGAAACAGATACGCAGTATTTT | CASSHPETDTQYF
TRBD2 | TRBJ2-1 | TRBV13 | few | TGTGCCAGCAGCTTAGGTGGTAGCGGGGCATCCTACAATGAGCAGTTCTTC | CASSLGGSGASYNEQFF
TRBD1 | TRBJ2-1 | TRBV29-1 | few | TGCAGCGCGGGACAGGCAACAGGGAATGAGCAGTTCTTC | CSAGQATGNEQFF
TRBD2 | TRBJ2-1 | TRBV5-1 | NA | TGCGCCAGCAGCTTTTCTAGCGGGGGGGGATACAATGAGCAGTTCTTC | CASSFSSGGGYNEQFF
NA | TRBJ2-7 | TRBV6-1 | NA | TGTGCCAGCAGTGACCTTTTCTACGAGCAGTACTTC | CASSDLFYEQYF
NA | TRBJ1-1 | TRBV29-1 | NA | TGCAGCGTTGACCCCTGGGGCACTGAAGCTTTCTTT | CSVDPWGTEAFF
NA | TRBJ1-1 | TRBV20-1 | once | TGCAGTGCCAGATCCACAACGAACACTGAAGCTTTCTTT | CSARSTTNTEAFF
TRBD1 | TRBJ2-7 | TRBV29-1 | NA | TGCAGCGCCGGACAGGGGTCCCGCTCCTACGAGCAGTACTTC | CSAGQGSRSYEQYF
NA | TRBJ2-1 | TRBV4-1 | NA | TGCGCCAGCAGCCAAGCGGTCCGAGCGGGTTACAATGAGCAGTTCTTC | CASSQAVRAGYNEQFF